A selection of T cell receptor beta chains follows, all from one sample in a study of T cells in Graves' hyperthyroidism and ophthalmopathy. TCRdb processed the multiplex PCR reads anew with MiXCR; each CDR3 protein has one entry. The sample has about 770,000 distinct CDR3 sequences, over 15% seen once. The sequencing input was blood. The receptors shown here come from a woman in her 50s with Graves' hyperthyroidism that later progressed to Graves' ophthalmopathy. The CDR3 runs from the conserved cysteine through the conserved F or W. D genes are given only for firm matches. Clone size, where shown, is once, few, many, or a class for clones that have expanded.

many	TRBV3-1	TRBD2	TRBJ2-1	TGTGCCAGCAGCCAAGACGGGAGGAGTCAGTTCTTC	CASSQDGRSQFF
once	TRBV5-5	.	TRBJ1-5	TGTGCCAGCAGCGGGCATAACAATCAGCCCCAGCATTTT	CASSGHNNQPQHF
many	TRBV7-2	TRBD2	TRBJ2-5	TGTGCCAGCAGCTTAGGGCGGGGGTCTCAAGAGACCCAGTACTTC	CASSLGRGSQETQYF
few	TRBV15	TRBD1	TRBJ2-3	TGTGCCACCAGCAGAGTGTCGCAGGGGGTAAAGGATACGCAGTATTTT	CATSRVSQGVKDTQYF
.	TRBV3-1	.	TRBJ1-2	TGTGCCAGCAGCCAGGGGGCAGGGTATGCGAACTATGGCTACACCTTC	CASSQGAGYANYGYTF
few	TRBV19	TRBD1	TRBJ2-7	TGTGCCAGTAGTATAAGGACAGGGCGAGAGCAGTACTTC	CASSIRTGREQYF
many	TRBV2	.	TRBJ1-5	TGTGCCAGTAGCCGGGGGTGGCTACGTCAGCCCCAGCATTTT	CASSRGWLRQPQHF
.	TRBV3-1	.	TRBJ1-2	TGTGCCAGCAGCCAAGGCTCTATCAGGGGCTATGGCTACACCTTC	CASSQGSIRGYGYTF
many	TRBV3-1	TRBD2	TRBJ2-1	TGTGCCAGCAGCGCTAGCGGTGAGCAGTTCTTC	CASSASGEQFF
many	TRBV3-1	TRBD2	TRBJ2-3	TGTGCCAGCAGCCAACCAGGGACTATCACAGATACGCAGTATTTT	CASSQPGTITDTQYF
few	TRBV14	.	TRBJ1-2	TGTGCCAGCAGCGGACGACCGAGGACAGAGGATGTAGGCTACACCTTC	CASSGRPRTEDVGYTF
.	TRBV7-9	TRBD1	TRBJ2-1	TGTGCCAGCAGCTCGGACAGGGCCCCGTACAATGAGCAGTTCTTC	CASSSDRAPYNEQFF
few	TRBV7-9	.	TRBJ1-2	TGTGCCAGCAGCTCCAGGAACGCGAGGGGCTACACCTTC	CASSSRNARGYTF
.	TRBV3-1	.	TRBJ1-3	TGTGCCAGCAGCCAGGATCCGATGGGGGCTGGAAACACCATATATTTT	CASSQDPMGAGNTIYF
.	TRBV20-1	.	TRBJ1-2	TGCAGTGCTCCCCAGGTTTCTGGCTACACCTTC	CSAPQVSGYTF
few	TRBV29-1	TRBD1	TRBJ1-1	TGCAGCGTTGTCAGGGGGCAAAGAAACACTGAAGCTTTCTTT	CSVVRGQRNTEAFF
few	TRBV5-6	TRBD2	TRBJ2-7	TGTGCCAGCAACCCCCCTAGCGGAGTCTACGAGCAGTACTTC	CASNPPSGVYEQYF
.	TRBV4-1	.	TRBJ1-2	TGCGCCAGCAGCCAAGCCCTCGGACTGAACTATGGCTACACCTTC	CASSQALGLNYGYTF
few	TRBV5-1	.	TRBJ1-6	TGCGCCAGCAGCTTGGACGGCTACCCACCCCTCCACTTT	CASSLDGYPPLHF
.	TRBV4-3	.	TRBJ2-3	TGCGCCAGCAGCCAAGGGTCGTGGGGGGCAGATACGCAGTATTTT	CASSQGSWGADTQYF
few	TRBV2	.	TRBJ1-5	TGTGCCTCAGGGAGCCCTCAGCCCCAGCATTTT	CASGSPQPQHF
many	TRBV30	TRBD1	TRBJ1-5	TGTGCCTGGAGTGAGATGACAGGGTTGTATCAGCCCCAGCATTTT	CAWSEMTGLYQPQHF
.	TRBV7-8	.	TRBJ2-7	TGTGCCAGCAGTTTAGTTACGTCGAGCTACGAGCAGTACTTC	CASSLVTSSYEQYF
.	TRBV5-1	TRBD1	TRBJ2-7	TGCGCCAGCAGCTTGGGGGACAGTTACTACGAGCAGTACTTC	CASSLGDSYYEQYF
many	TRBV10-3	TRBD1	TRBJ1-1	TGTGCCAACGCCCCGGGACAGGGGAACACTGAAGCTTTCTTT	CANAPGQGNTEAFF
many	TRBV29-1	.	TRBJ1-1	TGCAGCGTTACGGCGCAGGGGTTGAACACTGAAGCTTTCTTT	CSVTAQGLNTEAFF
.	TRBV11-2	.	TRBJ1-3	TGTGCCGGCAGCTTAAGGGGAACTGGAAACACCATATATTTT	CAGSLRGTGNTIYF
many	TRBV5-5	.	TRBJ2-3	TGTGCCAGCAGCTTCGGATCTTATAGCACAGATACGCAGTATTTT	CASSFGSYSTDTQYF
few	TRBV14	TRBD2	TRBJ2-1	TGTGCCAGCAGCCAACAAGCGGGGGCCGCAGGGAATGAGCAGTTCTTC	CASSQQAGAAGNEQFF
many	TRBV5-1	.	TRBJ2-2	TGCGCCAGCAGCCCGCTGGGGACACCCGGGGAGCTGTTTTTT	CASSPLGTPGELFF
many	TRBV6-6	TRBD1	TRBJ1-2	TGTGCCAGCAGTTACTCGAATCTGGGGACAGGGAGCTATGGCTACACCTTC	CASSYSNLGTGSYGYTF
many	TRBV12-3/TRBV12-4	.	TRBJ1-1	TGTGCCAGCAGTTTTTCTACGGAGGTCACTGAAGCTTTCTTT	CASSFSTEVTEAFF
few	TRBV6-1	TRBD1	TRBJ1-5	TGTGCCAGCAGACCCGGGACAGTGGGTCTCACCCCCCAGCATTTT	CASRPGTVGLTPQHF
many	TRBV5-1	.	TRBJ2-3	TGCGCCAGCAGCGACTCGATGGGAGATACGCAGTATTTT	CASSDSMGDTQYF
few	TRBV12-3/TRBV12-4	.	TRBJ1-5	TGTGCCAGCAGCAGGGACGTCCATAGCAATCAGCCCCAGCATTTT	CASSRDVHSNQPQHF
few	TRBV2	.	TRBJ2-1	TGTGCCAGCAGCAAGCCCGAACGGGTAGGCCGAACGGGTAGGGGGTTGGACAATGAGCAGTTCTTC	CASSKPERVGRTGRGLDNEQFF
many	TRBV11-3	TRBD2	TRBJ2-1	TGTGCCAGCAGCTCCGAGCGGGGTCCCTACAATGAGCAGTTCTTC	CASSSERGPYNEQFF
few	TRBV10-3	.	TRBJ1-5	TGTGCCATCAGTGAGTCTGCTCGCGATAGCAATCAGCCCCAGCATTTT	CAISESARDSNQPQHF
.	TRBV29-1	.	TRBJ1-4	TGCAGCGTTGAAACAGAGGGAAATGAAAAACTGTTTTTT	CSVETEGNEKLFF
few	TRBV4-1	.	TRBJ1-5	TGCGCCAGCAGCCTACTTTTGGTTAGCAATCAGCCCCAGCATTTT	CASSLLLVSNQPQHF
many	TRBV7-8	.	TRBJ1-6	TGTGCCAGCAGCTTAGCCAGGCCCAACTATAATTCACCCCTCCACTTT	CASSLARPNYNSPLHF
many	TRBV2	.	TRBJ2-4	TGTGCCACCCGGAGGGGTGTTTCCAAAAACATTCAGTACTTC	CATRRGVSKNIQYF
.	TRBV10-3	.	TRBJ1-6	TGTGCCATCACCGAGCTCCCCCGTGCTTATAATTCACCCCTCCACTTT	CAITELPRAYNSPLHF
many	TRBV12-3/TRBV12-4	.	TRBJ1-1	TGTGCCAGCAGTTTAAGGGCCGTGGGGGGTGAAGCTTTCTTT	CASSLRAVGGEAFF
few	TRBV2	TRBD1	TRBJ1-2	TGTGCCAGCAGTGAGATAACAGGGGTGGGAAACTATGGCTACACCTTC	CASSEITGVGNYGYTF
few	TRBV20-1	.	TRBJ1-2	TGCAGTGCTAGTCCCTCGGGTTTTAACTATGGCTACACCTTC	CSASPSGFNYGYTF
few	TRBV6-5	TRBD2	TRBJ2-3	TGTGCCAGCAGTTACTCGATGACTAGCGGGGGGGCAAATACGCAGTATTTT	CASSYSMTSGGANTQYF
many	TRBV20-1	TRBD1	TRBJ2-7	TGCAGTGCTGATATGGGACAGAACACCTACGAGCAGTACTTC	CSADMGQNTYEQYF
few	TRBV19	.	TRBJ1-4	TGTGCCAGTAGTACGACTATCAGGTATCGGGAAAAACTGTTTTTT	CASSTTIRYREKLFF
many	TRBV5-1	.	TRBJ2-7	TGCGCCAGCAGCCCTGGGGGCGGGGGCTCCGAGCAGTACTTC	CASSPGGGGSEQYF
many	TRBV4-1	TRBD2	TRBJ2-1	TGCGCCAGCAGCCAAGAACTAGCGGTATCCTACAATGAGCAGTTCTTC	CASSQELAVSYNEQFF
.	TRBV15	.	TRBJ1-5	TGTGCCACCAGCAGAGATAGGCGACTTACATTTCTGAATCAGCCCCAGCATTTT	CATSRDRRLTFLNQPQHF